This T cell receptor beta chain was documented in a study of blood T cell repertoires in COVID-19. Data came from immunoSEQ multiplex PCR; TCRdb stores just in-frame clones and leaves some out. The sample carries 80,000 to 95,000 clones, roughly 87% recorded once. The sample comprised peripheral blood. The TCR comes from a woman aged 45 to 65 with active or convalescent COVID-19.

CDR3 coding DNA: TGTGCCTGGAGTCATGGGGCAGGGAATGGCTACACCTTC. Translating gives CAWSHGAGNGYTF. This chain joins TRBV30 and TRBJ1-2; D possibly corresponds to TRBD1 (5 bases). Trimming removed 2 bases from V and 6 bases from J, with 13 bases in between. From germline, CDR1 is GTSNPN and CDR2 SVGIG (reference sequence). The CDR3 totals 13 residues.